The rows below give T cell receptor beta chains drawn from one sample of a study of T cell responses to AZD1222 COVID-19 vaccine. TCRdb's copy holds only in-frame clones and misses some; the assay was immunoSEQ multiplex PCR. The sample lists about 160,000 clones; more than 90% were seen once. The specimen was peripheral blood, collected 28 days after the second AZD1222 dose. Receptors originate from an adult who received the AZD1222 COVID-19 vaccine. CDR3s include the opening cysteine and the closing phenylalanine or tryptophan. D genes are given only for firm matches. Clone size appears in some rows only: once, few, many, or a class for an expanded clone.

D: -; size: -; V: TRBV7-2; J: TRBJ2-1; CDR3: CASSLNGASASNEQFF; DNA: TGTGCCAGCAGCTTAAATGGGGCTAGCGCTAGCAATGAGCAGTTCTTC
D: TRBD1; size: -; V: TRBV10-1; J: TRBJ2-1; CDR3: CASSDPYSRGTGRNEQFF; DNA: TGCGCCAGCAGTGACCCCTACTCTAGAGGGACAGGGAGGAATGAGCAGTTCTTC
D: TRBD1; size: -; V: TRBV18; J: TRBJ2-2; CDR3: CASSPGQGGTGELFF; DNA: TGTGCCAGCTCACCGGGACAGGGCGGCACCGGGGAGCTGTTTTTT
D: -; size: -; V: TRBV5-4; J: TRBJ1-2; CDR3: CASSIGGNDYGYTF; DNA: TGTGCCAGCAGCATTGGGGGAAACGACTATGGCTACACCTTC
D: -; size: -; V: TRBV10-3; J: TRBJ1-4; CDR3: CAISKGTRNLGEKLFF; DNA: TGTGCCATCAGTAAGGGGACCAGGAACTTGGGAGAAAAACTGTTTTTT
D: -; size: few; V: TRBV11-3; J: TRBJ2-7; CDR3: CASSPSRYEQYF; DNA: TGTGCCAGCAGCCCAAGCCGTTACGAGCAGTACTTC
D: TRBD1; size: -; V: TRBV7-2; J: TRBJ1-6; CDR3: CASSLDRRLSPLHF; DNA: TGTGCCAGCAGCTTGGACAGGAGGTTATCACCCCTCCACTTT
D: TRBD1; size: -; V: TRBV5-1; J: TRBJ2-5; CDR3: CASSWGQGQETQYF; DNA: TGCGCCAGCAGTTGGGGACAGGGCCAAGAGACCCAGTACTTC
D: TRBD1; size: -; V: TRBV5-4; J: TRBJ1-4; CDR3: CASSLGTGEKLFF; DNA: TGTGCCAGCAGCCTCGGGACAGGGGAAAAACTGTTTTTT
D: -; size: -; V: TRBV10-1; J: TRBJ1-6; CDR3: CASSPSGNSPLHF; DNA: TGCGCCAGCAGTCCGAGCGGGAATTCACCCCTCCACTTT
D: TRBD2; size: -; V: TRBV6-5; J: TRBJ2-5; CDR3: CASSDSGSWETQYF; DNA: TGTGCCAGCAGCGATAGCGGGAGCTGGGAGACCCAGTACTTC
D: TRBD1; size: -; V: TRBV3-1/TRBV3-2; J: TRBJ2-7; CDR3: CASSQDSPGQGKLGSYEQYF; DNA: TGTGCCAGCAGCCAAGATTCACCGGGACAGGGGAAATTGGGCTCCTACGAGCAGTACTTC
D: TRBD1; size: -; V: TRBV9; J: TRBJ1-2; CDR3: CASSAYTGQGDYGYTF; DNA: TGTGCCAGCAGCGCTTATACCGGACAGGGAGACTATGGCTACACCTTC
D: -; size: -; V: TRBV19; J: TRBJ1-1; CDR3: CASNPDSMNTEAFF; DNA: TGTGCCAGTAACCCGGACAGTATGAACACTGAAGCTTTCTTT
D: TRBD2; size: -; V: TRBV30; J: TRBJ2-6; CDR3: CAWSPRLAGAGANVLTF; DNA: TGTGCCTGGAGTCCTCGGCTAGCGGGGGCGGGGGCCAACGTCCTGACTTTC
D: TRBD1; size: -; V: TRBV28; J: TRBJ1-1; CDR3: CASSPLRTGGLTEAFF; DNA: TGTGCCAGCAGTCCCCTCCGAACAGGGGGCCTCACTGAAGCTTTCTTT
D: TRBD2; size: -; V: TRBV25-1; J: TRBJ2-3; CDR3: CASSDLAGGYTDTQYF; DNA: TGTGCCAGCAGTGACCTAGCGGGAGGGTACACAGATACGCAGTATTTT
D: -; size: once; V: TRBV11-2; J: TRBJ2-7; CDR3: CASSLLEGHEQYF; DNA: TGTGCCAGCAGCTTACTAGAGGGCCACGAGCAGTACTTC
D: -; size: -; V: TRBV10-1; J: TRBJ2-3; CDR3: CASTPGGWDTQYF; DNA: TGCGCCAGCACTCCTGGGGGTTGGGATACGCAGTATTTT
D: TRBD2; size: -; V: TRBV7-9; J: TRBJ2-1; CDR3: CASSPRGGGPNEQFF; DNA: TGTGCCAGCAGCCCCCGGGGCGGGGGACCCAATGAGCAGTTCTTC
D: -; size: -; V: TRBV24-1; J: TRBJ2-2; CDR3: CATSDYTGGELFF; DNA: TGTGCCACCAGTGATTACACGGGCGGGGAGCTGTTTTTT
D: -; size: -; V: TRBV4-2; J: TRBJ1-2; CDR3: CASSHVTDNYGYTF; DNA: TGTGCCAGCAGCCATGTGACAGACAACTATGGCTACACCTTC
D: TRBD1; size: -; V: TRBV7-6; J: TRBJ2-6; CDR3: CASSLALMEGQATSGANVLTF; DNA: TGTGCCAGCAGCTTAGCACTTATGGAGGGACAGGCGACGTCTGGGGCCAACGTCCTGACTTTC
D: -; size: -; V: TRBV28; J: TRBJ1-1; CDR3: CASSPQKPGPTEAFF; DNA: TGTGCCAGCAGTCCCCAGAAACCGGGCCCCACTGAAGCTTTCTTT
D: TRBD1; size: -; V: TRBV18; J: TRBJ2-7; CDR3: CASSPSGQGITYEQYF; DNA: TGTGCCAGCTCACCATCCGGACAGGGGATCACCTACGAGCAGTACTTC
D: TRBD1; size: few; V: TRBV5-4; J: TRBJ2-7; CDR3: CASSSPGQGAHEQYF; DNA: TGTGCCAGCAGCAGTCCGGGACAGGGGGCCCACGAGCAGTACTTC
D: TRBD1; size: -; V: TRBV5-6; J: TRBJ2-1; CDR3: CASSLYNRGYYNEQFF; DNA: TGTGCCAGCAGCTTGTACAACAGGGGCTACTACAATGAGCAGTTCTTC
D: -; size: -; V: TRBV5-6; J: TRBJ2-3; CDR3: CASSFSGRAPPSAQYF; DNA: TGTGCCAGCAGCTTTTCGGGACGGGCTCCACCCAGCGCGCAGTATTTT
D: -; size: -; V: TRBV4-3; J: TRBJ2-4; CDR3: CASSQSQLAKNIQYF; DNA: TGCGCCAGCAGCCAATCACAGTTAGCCAAAAACATTCAGTACTTC
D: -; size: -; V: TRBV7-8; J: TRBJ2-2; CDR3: CASSLNGGRNTGELFF; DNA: TGTGCCAGCAGCTTAAATGGGGGGAGGAACACCGGGGAGCTGTTTTTT
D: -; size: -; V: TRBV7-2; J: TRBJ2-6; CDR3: CASSLASGANVLTF; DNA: TGTGCCAGCAGCTTAGCCTCTGGGGCCAACGTCCTGACTTTC
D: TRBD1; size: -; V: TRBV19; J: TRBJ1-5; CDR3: CASSRYPIGDRGGQPQHF; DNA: TGTGCCAGTAGTCGATATCCCATAGGGGACAGGGGAGGACAGCCCCAGCATTTT
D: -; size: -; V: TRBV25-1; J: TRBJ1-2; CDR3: CASSESWNPSYGYTF; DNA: TGTGCCAGCAGTGAAAGCTGGAACCCTAGCTATGGCTACACCTTC
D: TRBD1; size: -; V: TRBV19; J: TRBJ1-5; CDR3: CASSITGVGQPQHF; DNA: TGTGCCAGTAGTATAACAGGGGTAGGACAGCCCCAGCATTTT
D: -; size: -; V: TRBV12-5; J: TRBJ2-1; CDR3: CASGSLNEQFF; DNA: TGTGCTAGTGGTTCGTTAAATGAGCAGTTCTTC
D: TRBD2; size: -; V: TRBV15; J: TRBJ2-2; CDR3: CATSRAGVTSGRTGELFF; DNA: TGTGCCACCAGCAGAGCGGGGGTGACTAGCGGGAGGACCGGGGAGCTGTTTTTT
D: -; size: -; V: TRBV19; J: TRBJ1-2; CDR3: CASTQTGGSAYGYTF; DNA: TGTGCCAGTACACAAACGGGGGGGAGCGCCTATGGCTACACCTTC
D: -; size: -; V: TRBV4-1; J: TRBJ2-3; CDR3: CASSQDPFSRGSDTQYF; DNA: TGCGCCAGCAGCCAAGATCCGTTTTCCAGGGGCTCAGATACGCAGTATTTT
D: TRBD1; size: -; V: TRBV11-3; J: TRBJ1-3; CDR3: CASSQGVAFSGNTIYF; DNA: TGTGCCAGCAGCCAGGGGGTCGCCTTCTCTGGAAACACCATATATTTT
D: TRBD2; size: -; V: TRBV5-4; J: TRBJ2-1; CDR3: CASSLTSGLAGGSYNEQFF; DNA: TGTGCCAGCAGCCTCACCTCGGGACTAGCGGGAGGCTCCTACAATGAGCAGTTCTTC
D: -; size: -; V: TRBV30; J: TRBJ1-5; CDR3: CAWSVNSNNQPQHF; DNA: TGTGCCTGGAGTGTAAACTCCAATAATCAGCCCCAGCATTTT
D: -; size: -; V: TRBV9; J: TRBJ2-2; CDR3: CASSVGGVTGELFF; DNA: TGTGCCAGCAGCGTAGGTGGAGTCACCGGGGAGCTGTTTTTT
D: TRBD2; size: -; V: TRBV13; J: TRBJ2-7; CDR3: CASSLTGLADEQYF; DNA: TGTGCCAGCAGCTTAACGGGACTAGCAGACGAGCAGTACTTC
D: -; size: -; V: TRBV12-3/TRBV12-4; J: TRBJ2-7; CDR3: CASRGRPVEQYF; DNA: TGTGCCAGCAGGGGGCGACCAGTCGAGCAGTACTTC
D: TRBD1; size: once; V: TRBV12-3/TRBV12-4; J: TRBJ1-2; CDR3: CASSLGTGYGYTF; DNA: TGTGCCAGCAGTTTAGGGACAGGGTATGGCTACACCTTC
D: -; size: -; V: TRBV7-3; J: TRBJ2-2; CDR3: CASSATVGAAGELFF; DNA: TGTGCCAGCAGCGCGACCGTGGGGGCCGCCGGGGAGCTGTTTTTT
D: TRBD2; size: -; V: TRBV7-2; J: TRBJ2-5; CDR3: CASSGKGLVMGTQYF; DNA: TGTGCCAGCAGCGGCAAGGGACTAGTTATGGGGACCCAGTACTTC
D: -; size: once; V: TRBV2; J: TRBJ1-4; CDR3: CASIREQGTSEKLFF; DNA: TGTGCCAGCATTCGAGAACAGGGAACTAGCGAAAAACTGTTTTTT
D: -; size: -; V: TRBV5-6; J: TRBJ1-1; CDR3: CASSLGQMNTEAFF; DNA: TGTGCCAGCAGCTTGGGGCAGATGAACACTGAAGCTTTCTTT
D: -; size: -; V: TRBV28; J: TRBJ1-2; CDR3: CASRGGRDYGYTF; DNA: TGTGCCAGTCGGGGGGGGCGCGACTATGGCTACACCTTC
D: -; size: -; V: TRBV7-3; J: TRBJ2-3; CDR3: CASSLTHRSVDTQYF; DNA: TGTGCCAGCAGCTTAACCCATCGCAGCGTTGATACGCAGTATTTT
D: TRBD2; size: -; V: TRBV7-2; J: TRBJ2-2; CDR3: CASSLIAGRTGELFF; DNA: TGTGCCAGCAGCTTAATAGCGGGCCGAACCGGGGAGCTGTTTTTT
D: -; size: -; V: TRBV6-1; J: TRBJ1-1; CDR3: CASSEVSFNQGVWAFF; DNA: TGTGCCAGCAGTGAAGTATCTTTTAATCAGGGAGTGTGGGCTTTCTTT